The next 5 T cell receptor beta chains were all read from a single sample in a study of blood T cells in healthy people across ages. PCR was performed a second time for 7 to 11 cycles using a sample-barcoded 5' primer and a J-beta primer mix. TCRdb fed the 5' RACE reads into MiXCR, producing one record per CDR3 protein. The repertoire holds roughly 730,000 distinct CDR3 sequences, with about 56% as singletons. Sequenced material: blood. The source of these receptors is a middle-aged man in good health.

This clonotype showed up just a few times. V is TRBV20-1 and J is TRBJ2-3; D is perhaps TRBD2 (7 bases). The CDR3 totals 15 residues. Deletions cut 2 bases from V and 3 bases from J, with 15 bases between. Germline values: CDR1 DFQATT, CDR2 SNEGSKA (reference sequence). CDR3 coding DNA: TGCAGTGCTAGAAGGGGGGGGGCCAAAACAGATACGCAGTATTTT. It translates to CSARRGGAKTDTQYF.

V gene TRBV11-2 combines with J gene TRBJ1-6; D remains ambiguous. The germline V gene encodes CDR1 SGHAT and CDR2 FQNNGV. CDR3 size: 18 residues. The germline V and J ends were trimmed by 1 base and 0 bases, with 13 bases remaining between them. The CDR3 loop reads CASSLVLDGSSYNSPLHF. The CDR3 coding sequence is TGTGCCAGCAGCTTAGTTTTGGACGGTAGCTCCTATAATTCACCCCTCCACTTT. Combining the CDR3 with reference TRBV11-2 and TRBJ1-6 gives the whole variable domain EAGVAQSPRYKIIEKRQSVAFWCNPISGHATLYWYQQILGQGPKLLIQFQNNGVVDDSQLPKDRFSAERLKGVDSTLKIQPAKLEDSAVYLCASSLVLDGSSYNSPLHFGNGTRLTVT.

A single count supports this clonotype. The rearrangement links TRBV2 to TRBJ1-2, with a weak D call TRBD1 (5 bases). The CDR3 is 12 residues long. Germline CDR1 reads SNHLY; CDR2 reads FYNNEI. The V end lost 8 bases, the J end lost 1 base, and 8 bases lay between the germline ends. The CDR3 spells CASLGVNYGYTF. CDR3 nucleotides: TGTGCCAGCTTAGGGGTTAACTATGGCTACACCTTC.

The CDR3 loop is CASSYGTSGGAIDNEQYF. CDR3 bases: TGTGCCAGCAGCTATGGGACTAGCGGGGGGGCCATCGACAATGAGCAGTACTTC. The chain carries TRBV5-5 and TRBJ2-1, with 16 bases fitting TRBD2. TRBJ2-7 matches the DNA end more closely, so the J call is doubtful. This CDR3 spans 18 amino acids. From germline, CDR1 is SGHKS and CDR2 YYEKEE (reference sequence).

The table lists this clonotype with a few counts. V usage is TRBV28 and J usage is TRBJ2-2; 8 nucleotides agree with TRBD2. CDR1 and CDR2 from the germline V gene are MDHEN and SYDVKM. The CDR3 is 16 amino acids. The ends lost 9 bases at V and 6 bases at J; junction bases unmatched: 15. Here the CDR3 DNA reads TGTGCCAGTAAGGGAGCGGGGGCTGAAAGTTCCGGGGAGCTGTTTTTT. It translates to CASKGAGAESSGELFF. Full variable domain (outside the CDR3, taken from reference TRBV28 and TRBJ2-2): DVKVTQSSRYLVKRTGEKVFLECVQDMDHENMFWYRQDPGLGLRLIYFSYDVKMKEKGDIPEGYSVSREKKERFSLILESASTNQTSMYLCASKGAGAESSGELFFGEGSRLTVL.